The 30 T cell receptor beta chains presented below share a single source sample, sequenced in a study of shared clonotypes between healthy human individuals. CD8 cells regarded as naive lacked CD45RO, were positively chosen for CCR7, and omitted terminally differentiated effector memory CD45RA+ cells. Assay used: immunoSEQ multiplex PCR; TCRdb lists only in-frame clones, some missing. The table has about 1,800,000 clones, approximately 94% seen once; the top ten hold 1.2%. Material: naive CD8+ T cells sorted from blood. The receptors here all came from a man between 18 and 35 years old in good health.

This chain uses TRBV6-6 with TRBJ1-2; TRBD1 might be the D (6 bases). Per the germline V gene, CDR1 is MNHNY and CDR2 is SVGAGI (reference sequence). V lost 0 bases and J lost 6, with 14 bases in between. The length of the CDR3 is 15 residues. This chain's CDR3 is CASSYSIRGRDGYTF. The CDR3 bases are TGTGCCAGCAGTTACTCGATTCGGGGGCGGGATGGCTACACCTTC.

The chain carries TRBV27 and TRBJ2-7, with 8 bases matching TRBD1. Germline CDR1 is MNHEY and CDR2 is SMNVEV (reference sequence). The J segment lost 5 bases and the V segment lost 6 bases, leaving 12 bases of the junction unmatched. This CDR3 spans 15 amino acids. The CDR3 bases are TGTGCCAGCAGGGTCAGGGGGCCTAGGTTCCACGAGCAGTACTTC. It encodes CASRVRGPRFHEQYF.

This chain connects TRBV27 to TRBJ2-7; D remains ambiguous. CDR1 and CDR2 from the germline V gene are MNHEY and SMNVEV (reference sequence). V was clipped by 0 bases and J by 5 bases, with 14 bases between them. The CDR3 spans 15 residues. CDR3: CASSLSANEQHEQYF. As DNA, the CDR3 is TGTGCCAGCAGTTTATCGGCCAATGAACAGCACGAGCAGTACTTC.

The CDR3 protein is CATGRGNEQFF. The CDR3, as DNA: TGTGCCACCGGGCGTGGCAATGAGCAGTTCTTC. The chain joins TRBV15 to TRBJ2-1; no clear D gene. Germline CDR1 LNHNV, CDR2 YYDKDF (reference sequence). The CDR3 loop spans 11 amino acids. Trimming removed 8 bases at V and 6 bases at J, with 8 bases between.

The chain employs TRBV5-4 and TRBJ2-7; 7 bases fit TRBD1. Germline CDR1 reads SGHNT; CDR2 reads YYREEE (reference sequence). With V trimmed by 3 bases and J by 3 bases, 9 bases remained unmatched. The CDR3 is 15 residues long. The CDR3 coding sequence is TGTGCCAGCAGCTGGACCCGGGACAGCCACTACGAGCAGTACTTC. As protein: CASSWTRDSHYEQYF.

The chain joins TRBV6-1 to TRBJ2-2; 8 nucleotides match TRBD1. Per the germline V gene, CDR1 is MNHNS and CDR2 is SASEGT. CDR3 length equals 24 residues. V gave up 0 bases and J gave up 6 bases; unmatched junction bases: 30. The CDR3 protein is CASSEALDRGFHLGPGSAPGELFF. CDR3 DNA sequence: TGTGCCAGCAGTGAAGCGCTCGACAGGGGATTCCACCTTGGGCCCGGTTCAGCTCCCGGGGAGCTGTTTTTT.

The chain couples TRBV5-4 to TRBJ2-7, with D possibly TRBD1 on 5 matching bases. Germline loops: CDR1 SGHNT, CDR2 YYREEE (reference sequence). The V end was cut by 7 bases, the J end by 3 bases, with 11 bases between. CDR3 length equals 12 residues. This CDR3 is CASGGRDYEQYF. CDR3 sequence (DNA): TGTGCCAGCGGCGGCAGGGACTACGAGCAGTACTTC.

The J gene is TRBJ1-5, the V gene TRBV19; TRBD1 aligns across 8 bases. Germline loops: CDR1 LNHDA, CDR2 SQIVND (reference sequence). V lost 1 base and J lost 7; bases outside the gene matches: 6. The CDR3 is 15 residues long. CDR3 bases: TGTGCCAGTAGTATAGGGCAGGGGGCGAACCAGCCCCAGCATTTT. Amino acid sequence: CASSIGQGANQPQHF.

A remark on this clone: Different DNA sequences within this sample yield the same CDR3. The rearrangement links TRBV6-6 to TRBJ1-5; a weak D match, TRBD1 (5 bases). V was shortened by 1 base and J by 0 bases, with 7 bases between the two germline ends. There are 15 residues in the CDR3. Germline CDR1 is MNHNY and CDR2 is SVGAGI (reference sequence). The CDR3 loop is CASSYLGGSNQPQHF. In nucleotides, the CDR3 is TGTGCCAGCAGTTACTTGGGGGGTAGCAATCAGCCCCAGCATTTT.

The genes are TRBV7-9 and TRBJ2-1; 7 nucleotides match TRBD2. The length of the CDR3 is 16 residues. The ends lost 1 base at V and 3 bases at J; junction bases unmatched: 6. Germline CDR1 and CDR2: SEHNR and FQNEAQ (reference sequence). CDR3 sequence reads: CASSLVLAVVYNEQFF. In DNA form, the CDR3 reads TGTGCCAGCAGCTTAGTTCTAGCGGTTGTCTACAATGAGCAGTTCTTC.

This chain joins TRBV6-1 and TRBJ2-2; no firm D call. The ends were cut back, 3 bases at V and 3 bases at J, with 8 bases in the middle. The germline CDR1 and CDR2 sequences are MNHNS and SASEGT. The CDR3 consists of 14 residues. The CDR3 protein is CASSDFVDTGELFF. Here the CDR3 DNA reads TGTGCCAGCAGTGATTTTGTGGACACCGGGGAGCTGTTTTTT.

The gene calls are TRBV4-2 and TRBJ2-7, with D perhaps matching TRBD2 (6 bases). The CDR3 runs 16 residues. The V and J ends lost 4 bases and 0 bases respectively, with 16 bases between them. Germline values: CDR1 LGHNA, CDR2 YNFKEQ. In DNA form, the CDR3 reads TGTGCCAGCAGCCCGATAGGACTAACAAGCTCCTACGAGCAGTACTTC. Translated: CASSPIGLTSSYEQYF.

This clone was counted a single time. The CDR3 DNA reads as TGTGCCAGCAGCCCTGGGACAGGGGGGTTCTTC. Protein sequence: CASSPGTGGFF. V usage is TRBV28 and J usage is TRBJ2-1; 11 bases map to TRBD1. This CDR3 spans 11 amino acids. From germline, CDR1 is MDHEN and CDR2 SYDVKM. V shed 6 bases, J shed 15 bases, and the junction held 4 bases outside the gene matches. Full variable domain (remainder filled in from reference TRBV28 and TRBJ2-1): DVKVTQSSRYLVKRTGEKVFLECVQDMDHENMFWYRQDPGLGLRLIYFSYDVKMKEKGDIPEGYSVSREKKERFSLILESASTNQTSMYLCASSPGTGGFFGPGTRLTVL.

The chain couples TRBV9 to TRBJ2-1; 12 bases align to TRBD2. This CDR3 is built from 19 residues. V shed 6 bases and J 0 bases; nucleotides not matched to a gene: 13. Germline CDR1 reads SGDLS; CDR2 reads YYNGEE. The DNA of the CDR3 is TGTGCCAGCACGGTGGGGCTAGCGGGGGGGACTCCCTCCTACAATGAGCAGTTCTTC. Protein product: CASTVGLAGGTPSYNEQFF. Variable domain in full (rest from reference TRBV9 and TRBJ2-1): DSGVTQTPKHLITATGQRVTLRCSPRSGDLSVYWYQQSLDQGLQFLIQYYNGEERAKGNILERFSAQQFPDLHSELNLSSLELGDSALYFCASTVGLAGGTPSYNEQFFGPGTRLTVL.

The gene calls are TRBV19 and TRBJ1-4; D might be TRBD1 (5 bases). The V and J ends lost 5 bases and 3 bases respectively, with 16 bases between them. Germline V gene data show CDR1 as LNHDA and CDR2 as SQIVND (reference sequence). This CDR3 region has 16 residues. CDR3: CASSEGPKSPNEKLFF. The CDR3 DNA reads as TGTGCCAGTAGTGAGGGACCGAAAAGTCCTAATGAAAAACTGTTTTTT.

The CDR3: CASSGGQLYNEQFF. The CDR3 DNA sequence: TGTGCCAGCAGCGGGGGACAGCTCTACAATGAGCAGTTCTTC. V and J are TRBV9 and TRBJ2-1, with 7 positions matching TRBD1. CDR3 length equals 14 residues. Per the germline V gene, CDR1 is SGDLS and CDR2 is YYNGEE. V was pared by 3 bases and J by 3 bases, with 3 bases of the junction left unmatched.

For this clone: Other DNA variants within this sample encode the same CDR3. This sequence joins TRBV5-4 and TRBJ2-7; D uncertain. Germline V gene lookup returns CDR1 SGHNT and CDR2 YYREEE (reference sequence). This CDR3 is built from 12 residues. Trimming left V 0 bases short and J 5 bases short, with 6 bases between. The DNA for the CDR3 is TGTGCCAGCAGCTTGGGGTACAACGAGCAGTACTTC. Its protein is CASSLGYNEQYF.

This chain links TRBV29-1 with TRBJ2-3, with D unresolved. Trimming stripped 6 bases from V and 4 bases from J, with 20 bases between. The CDR3 covers 15 residues. Germline V lookup: CDR1 SQVTM, CDR2 ANQGSEA. The DNA of the CDR3 is TGCAGCGTCCCCATGTCTCCTATAGCCTCAGATACGCAGTATTTT. As protein: CSVPMSPIASDTQYF.

As concerns this clone: Other nucleotide sequences from this sample produce the same CDR3. V and J are TRBV11-2 and TRBJ2-7, with D unclear. V lost 1 base and J lost 0, with 7 bases in between. Germline values: CDR1 SGHAT, CDR2 FQNNGV. This CDR3 is built from 14 residues. This CDR3 is CASSLVGSSYEQYF. In nucleotides, the CDR3 is TGTGCCAGCAGCTTAGTGGGAAGCTCCTACGAGCAGTACTTC.

J is TRBJ1-6 and V is TRBV4-3; unclear D gene. This CDR3 has 15 residues. The germline CDR1 and CDR2 sequences are LGHNA and YSLEER. Trimming took off 4 bases at V and 0 bases at J, with 7 bases between the two ends. CDR3 nucleotides: TGCGCCAGCAGCCTAGAGAGCTCCTATAATTCACCCCTCCACTTT. The encoded protein is CASSLESSYNSPLHF.

The chain has TRBV4-3 and TRBJ1-2; D is perhaps TRBD1 (5 bases). Trimming stripped 0 bases from V and 2 bases from J, with 10 bases between. CDR3 length: 15 residues. The germline gives CDR1 LGHNA, CDR2 YSLEER. The chain's CDR3 is CASSQDWGPNYGYTF. The CDR3 nucleotides read TGCGCCAGCAGCCAAGATTGGGGACCCAACTATGGCTACACCTTC.

As regards this clone: This may stem from a read error, because a much larger clone lies one nucleotide away. Additional DNA sequences in this sample encode the identical CDR3. V and J are TRBV4-1 and TRBJ2-7; unclear D gene. Germline-derived CDR1 and CDR2 are MGHRA and YSYEKL. The CDR3 covers 11 residues. Trimming removed 5 bases at V and 0 bases at J, with 2 bases between. This CDR3 reads CASSSSYEQYF. In nucleotides, the CDR3 is TGCGCCAGCAGCTCCTCCTACGAGCAGTACTTC.

This clone has only one observation. At one end, the junction sequence differs from germline, possibly due to a read error. The rearrangement links TRBV7-7 to TRBJ2-7; D is tentatively TRBD1 or TRBD2 (5 bases each). This CDR3 has 13 residues. The germline V gene has CDR1 SSHAT and CDR2 FNYEAQ (reference sequence). CDR3 residues: CASSLREGVEQYF. The DNA for the CDR3 is TGTGCTAGCAGCCTCCGGGAAGGGGTCGAGCAGTACTTC.

The chain couples TRBV29-1 to TRBJ2-6, with D hard to call. The CDR3 is made up of 16 amino acids. Per the germline V gene, CDR1 is SQVTM and CDR2 is ANQGSEA. V lost 0 bases and J lost 0, with 9 bases in between. The CDR3 is CSVEDGPYSGANVLTF. CDR3 DNA sequence: TGCAGCGTTGAAGATGGCCCCTACTCTGGGGCCAACGTCCTGACTTTC. The full variable domain, in which reference TRBV29-1 and TRBJ2-6 provide the parts outside the CDR3, is SAVISQKPSRDICQRGTSLTIQCQVDSQVTMMFWYRQQPGQSLTLIATANQGSEATYESGFVIDKFPISRPNLTFSTLTVSNMSPEDSSIYLCSVEDGPYSGANVLTFGAGSRLTVL.

This clone occurred a few times. This sample includes further DNA sequences coding for the same CDR3. This rearrangement joins TRBV6-5 to TRBJ2-7; D may be TRBD1 (6 bases). Germline loops: CDR1 MNHEY, CDR2 SVGAGI. Trimming shortened V by 2 bases and J by 2 bases, and 7 bases separated the two germline ends. The CDR3 is made up of 13 amino acids. This chain's CDR3 is CASSYGGPYEQYF. The CDR3 DNA is TGTGCCAGCAGTTACGGGGGCCCCTACGAGCAGTACTTC.

This clone was seen a single time. The chain joins TRBV28 to TRBJ1-2, with D unclear. The CDR3 has 13 residues. V was cut by 5 bases and J by 4 bases, with 11 bases left in between. Germline V gene lookup returns CDR1 MDHEN and CDR2 SYDVKM. The CDR3 loop is CASSATAFYGYTF. CDR3 DNA sequence: TGTGCCAGCAGTGCTACAGCCTTCTATGGCTACACCTTC.

The V and J genes are TRBV30 and TRBJ1-4; no definite D call. The CDR3 has 14 amino acids. Looked up from germline, CDR1 is GTSNPN and CDR2 is SVGIG (reference sequence). Trimming removed 0 bases at V and 0 bases at J, with 5 bases between. The CDR3 DNA reads as TGTGCCTGGAGTGTATCTACAACTAATGAAAAACTGTTTTTT. This translates into CAWSVSTTNEKLFF.

The V call is TRBV4-1, the J call TRBJ1-6; D remains ambiguous. The CDR3 runs 15 residues. Germline V gene sequence: CDR1 MGHRA, CDR2 YSYEKL. V was shortened by 0 bases and J by 7 bases, with 10 bases between the two germline ends. The CDR3 DNA follows: TGCGCCAGCAGCCAAGAGGCGGCGGGAAATTCACCCCTCCACTTT. Amino acids: CASSQEAAGNSPLHF.

This chain uses TRBV30 with TRBJ2-7; tentative D call: TRBD1 (5 bases). Trimming stripped 3 bases from V and 4 bases from J, with 19 bases between. The CDR3 spans 15 residues. Germline V gene sequence: CDR1 GTSNPN, CDR2 SVGIG (reference sequence). The CDR3 here is CAWRGMGQGEYEQYF. CDR3 nucleotides: TGTGCCTGGAGAGGGATGGGTCAAGGGGAATACGAGCAGTACTTC.

The chain is built from TRBV4-2 and TRBJ2-1; the D is unclear. CDR3 length: 13 amino acids. With 2 bases removed from V and 4 bases from J, the gap between germline ends came to 6 bases. The germline V gene encodes CDR1 LGHNA and CDR2 YNFKEQ. CDR3 in DNA: TGTGCCAGCAGCCAATGGGCTTACAATGAGCAGTTCTTC. Protein: CASSQWAYNEQFF.